The 21 T cell receptor beta chains presented below share a single source sample, sequenced in a study of T cell responses to AZD1222 COVID-19 vaccine. Sequenced by immunoSEQ multiplex PCR; TCRdb stores in-frame clones only, minus some. The repertoire holds tens of thousands of clones, with approximately 90% as singletons. The sequencing here drew on peripheral blood, taken on day 0 of AZD1222 vaccination. Source of these receptors: an adult in good health.

This clone was seen a single time. This chain uses TRBV6-5 with TRBJ1-1; no clear D gene. Trimming stripped 0 bases from V and 11 bases from J, with 13 bases between. Germline CDR1 MNHEY, CDR2 SVGAGI. This CDR3 comprises 13 residues. CDR3 nucleotide sequence: TGTGCCAGCAGTTACTCTGGGGTCTCACGGGCTTTCTTT. It codes for CASSYSGVSRAFF.

The chain uses TRBV12-3 or TRBV12-4 and TRBJ2-7; D may be TRBD1 (7 bases). Trimming shortened V by 1 base and J by 10 bases, and 14 bases separated the two germline ends. This CDR3 is 13 amino acids long. As DNA, the CDR3 is TGTGCCAGCAGTTTAGGGGCAGGGGGGTATCAGTACTTC. Translation: CASSLGAGGYQYF.

The chain combines TRBV6-2 or TRBV6-3 with TRBJ1-2; 9 positions match TRBD1. This CDR3 has 13 residues. The V gene's germline CDR1 is MNHEY and CDR2 SVGEGT. V dropped 2 bases and J dropped 9; count of bases not matched to a gene: 4. CDR3 amino acids: CASSYQDRGSYTF. The CDR3 nucleotides are TGTGCCAGCAGTTACCAGGACAGGGGAAGCTACACCTTC.

Here the CDR3 reads CASSQGGRSNQPQHF. CDR3 nucleotides: TGTGCCAGCAGCCAAGGGGGGCGAAGCAATCAGCCCCAGCATTTT. The chain is built from TRBV3-1 (or the pseudogene TRBV3-2) and TRBJ1-5; TRBD1 is a possible D gene (6 bases). Between the trimmed V and J ends, which lost 1 base and 1 base, there was a span of 8 bases. The length of the CDR3 is 15 residues. Per germline, CDR1 LGHDT and CDR2 YNNKEL (reference sequence).

The V call is TRBV19, the J call TRBJ2-3, with D possibly TRBD2 on 5 matching bases. V shed 5 bases and J shed 0 bases, with 9 bases lying between them. Germline CDR1 and CDR2: LNHDA and SQIVND (reference sequence). This CDR3 is 14 amino acids long. The CDR3 reads CASSFQRSTDTQYF. DNA of the CDR3: TGTGCCAGTAGTTTCCAGCGGAGCACAGATACGCAGTATTTT.

The chain couples TRBV7-2 to TRBJ1-2; D is uncertain. Germline assignment: CDR1 SGHTA and CDR2 FQGNSA. V gave up 8 bases and J gave up 1 base, with 11 bases separating them. The CDR3 consists of 13 residues. The CDR3 loop reads CASAIRRNYGYTF. The CDR3 DNA sequence: TGTGCCAGCGCGATCAGGCGTAACTATGGCTACACCTTC.

V usage is TRBV18 and J usage is TRBJ1-2, with D maybe TRBD1 (5 bases). Trimming left V 2 bases short and J 3 bases short, with 10 bases between. The CDR3 runs 14 residues. CDR1 is KGHSH, CDR2 LQKENI, per germline. The CDR3 DNA reads as TGTGCCAGCTCACCAGGGACGGCAGACTATGGCTACACCTTC. Protein sequence: CASSPGTADYGYTF.

This clone appeared a single time. This sequence joins TRBV5-1 and TRBJ1-2, with TRBD1 matching over 9 bases. V shed 5 bases, J shed 4 bases, and the junction held 12 bases outside the gene matches. This CDR3 region has 16 residues. Germline assignment: CDR1 SGHRS and CDR2 YFSETQ. The CDR3 here is CASRELMGQGGYGYTF. Here the CDR3 DNA reads TGCGCCAGCAGAGAATTGATGGGACAGGGAGGCTATGGCTACACCTTC.

The V and J genes are TRBV5-1 and TRBJ1-4; maybe TRBD1 (6 bases). Trimming stripped 5 bases from V and 7 bases from J, with 27 bases between. From germline, CDR1 is SGHRS and CDR2 YFSETQ. The CDR3 is made up of 18 amino acids. Written as DNA, the CDR3 is TGCGCCAGCAGACTAAACCGCTTAACGGGGGCCGGTAGTGAAAAACTGTTTTTT. Residues: CASRLNRLTGAGSEKLFF.

The gene calls are TRBV7-9 and TRBJ2-7; perhaps D is TRBD1 or TRBD2 (5 bases each). V dropped 6 bases and J dropped 3 bases, with 18 bases sitting between them. Germline loops: CDR1 SEHNR, CDR2 FQNEAQ (reference sequence). The CDR3 loop spans 15 amino acids. CDR3 sequence: CASRYSRDRSYEQYF. CDR3 sequence (DNA): TGTGCCAGCAGATACTCACGGGACCGTAGCTACGAGCAGTACTTC.

The gene calls are TRBV6-6 and TRBJ1-5; D possibly corresponds to TRBD1 (6 bases). V was cut by 4 bases and J by 5 bases, with 18 bases left in between. Germline V gives CDR1 MNHNY, CDR2 SVGAGI (reference sequence). This CDR3 has 16 amino acids. The CDR3 is CASSSRTASGYQPQHF. The CDR3 DNA follows: TGTGCCAGCAGTTCGAGGACAGCCTCTGGGTATCAGCCCCAGCATTTT.

The rearrangement joins TRBV5-1 to TRBJ2-7; 10 bases fit TRBD1. Germline CDR1 and CDR2: SGHRS and YFSETQ. The V and J ends lost 7 bases and 5 bases, in that order; junction bases with no gene match: 6. The CDR3 runs to 13 residues. DNA of the CDR3: TGCGCCAGCCGGGACAGGGGAGCTCACGAGCAGTACTTC. This gives the protein CASRDRGAHEQYF.

Only a few counts were recorded for this clone. V is TRBV25-1 and J is TRBJ1-6, with unresolved D. This CDR3 is built from 14 residues. Per the germline V gene, CDR1 is MGHDK and CDR2 is SYGVNS. Trimming cost V 3 bases and J 9 bases, with 12 bases left between them. This chain's CDR3 is CASSDAGWVSPLHF. DNA for the CDR3: TGTGCCAGCAGTGATGCAGGATGGGTTTCACCCCTCCACTTT.

This clone was detected once. This chain uses TRBV28 with TRBJ1-5; no firm D call. The V gene lost 2 bases and the J gene lost 4 bases, with 9 bases spanning the gap. Germline V gene data show CDR1 as MDHEN and CDR2 as SYDVKM. The CDR3 is made up of 14 amino acids. The DNA for the CDR3 is TGTGCCAGCAGTTTAGTGGACCTAAATCAGCCCCAGCATTTT. Its protein is CASSLVDLNQPQHF.

The V call is TRBV7-3, the J call TRBJ2-5; D unclear. The germline V gene has CDR1 SGHTA and CDR2 FQGTGA. The CDR3 loop spans 14 amino acids. V lost 5 bases and J 5 bases, leaving 15 bases between the germline ends. CDR3 nucleotide sequence: TGTGCCAGCAGCCCCGGGCGGCCTGTGGAGACCCAGTACTTC. Amino acids: CASSPGRPVETQYF.

The V call is TRBV14, the J call TRBJ1-1; 9 bases map to TRBD1. The V gene end was trimmed by 4 bases and the J gene end by 5 bases; junction bases not matched to a gene: 5. Germline V CDR1 and CDR2: SGHDN, FVKESK. This CDR3 comprises 14 residues. The CDR3 loop reads CASSPTGGRTEAFF. The CDR3 DNA reads TGTGCCAGCAGCCCGACAGGGGGTCGGACTGAAGCTTTCTTT.

This chain joins TRBV18 and TRBJ1-4; TRBD1 might be the D (5 bases). V gave up 3 bases and J gave up 10 bases, with 15 bases separating them. CDR1 is KGHSH, CDR2 LQKENI, per germline. The CDR3 is made up of 14 amino acids. The CDR3 spells CASSPGNAGGKLFF. For the CDR3, the DNA is TGTGCCAGCTCACCGGGAAACGCGGGGGGAAAACTGTTTTTT.

V usage is TRBV2 and J usage is TRBJ1-5; 9 bases map to TRBD1. V shed 5 bases, J shed 5 bases, and the junction held 4 bases outside the gene matches. Germline V lookup: CDR1 SNHLY, CDR2 FYNNEI. This CDR3 has 14 amino acids. The CDR3 nucleotides read TGTGCCAGCAGTCCGGGACAGGGTCATCAGCCCCAGCATTTT. Protein: CASSPGQGHQPQHF.

The chain recombines TRBV2 with TRBJ1-6; 9 nucleotides line up with TRBD1. Looked up from germline, CDR1 is SNHLY and CDR2 is FYNNEI. V was clipped by 0 bases and J by 11 bases; unmatched bases: 2. The CDR3 runs 14 residues. CDR3 nucleotide sequence: TGTGCCAGCAGTGAAGCGGGACAGGGAACACCCCTCCACTTT. Encoded protein: CASSEAGQGTPLHF. The whole variable domain, filled in from reference TRBV2 and TRBJ1-6, reads EPEVTQTPSHQVTQMGQEVILRCVPISNHLYFYWYRQILGQKVEFLVSFYNNEISEKSEIFDDQFSVERPDGSNFTLKIRSTKLEDSAMYFCASSEAGQGTPLHFGNGTRLTVT.

This clone has only a few counts. The chain couples TRBV10-3 to TRBJ1-2; no clear D. The V gene's germline CDR1 is ENHRY and CDR2 SYGVKD. Between the trimmed V and J ends, which lost 5 bases and 2 bases, there was a span of 12 bases. This CDR3 region has 14 residues. The CDR3 nucleotides read TGTGCCATCAGTCAACCCGACGGAAACTATGGCTACACCTTC. Amino acids: CAISQPDGNYGYTF.

The rearrangement joins TRBV29-1 to TRBJ2-2, with D unresolved. Trimming stripped 4 bases from V and 1 base from J, with 10 bases between. CDR3 length: 14 residues. Germline CDR1 is SQVTM and CDR2 is ANQGSEA. The CDR3 region is CSVADTVNTGELFF. CDR3 bases: TGCAGCGTTGCTGACACGGTGAACACCGGGGAGCTGTTTTTT.